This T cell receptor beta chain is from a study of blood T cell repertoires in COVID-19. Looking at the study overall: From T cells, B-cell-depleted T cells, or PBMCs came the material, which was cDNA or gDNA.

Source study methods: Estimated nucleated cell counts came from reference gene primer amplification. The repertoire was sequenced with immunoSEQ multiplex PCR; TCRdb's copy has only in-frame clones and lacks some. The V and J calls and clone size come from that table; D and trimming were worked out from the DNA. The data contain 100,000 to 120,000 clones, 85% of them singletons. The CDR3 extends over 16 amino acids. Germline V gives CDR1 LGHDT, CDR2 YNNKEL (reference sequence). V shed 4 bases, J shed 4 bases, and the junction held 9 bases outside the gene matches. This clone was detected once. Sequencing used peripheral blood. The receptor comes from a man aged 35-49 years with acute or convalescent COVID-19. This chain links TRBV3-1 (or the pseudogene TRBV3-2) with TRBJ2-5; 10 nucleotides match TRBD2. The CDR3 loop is CASSRLGLAVGETQYF. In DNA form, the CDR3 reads TGTGCCAGCAGCCGCCTTGGACTAGCGGTAGGAGAGACCCAGTACTTC.